These T cell receptor beta chains were read from a single sample in a study of OX40 agonist ivuxolimab in advanced cancers. TCRdb's copy holds only in-frame clones and misses some; the assay was immunoSEQ multiplex PCR. Among about 75,000 clones listed, 86% were seen once. Sequencing used CD4+ or CD8+ T cells sorted from blood, obtained in a trial of the OX40 agonist ivuxolimab. The receptors here all came from an adult with an advanced solid tumor such as melanoma, head and neck, liver or kidney cancer. Both conserved end residues are part of each CDR3. Each record gives: V gene, CDR3 protein.

>TRBV7-3
CASSSPTSGGSYNEQFF
>TRBV18
CASSGLAGRISYNEQFF
>TRBV11-3
CASSSRGSQETQYF
>TRBV6-5
CASSLAESSYEQYF
>TRBV10-3
CATKKDPADTQYF
>TRBV2
CASSPRTAYGYTF
>TRBV30
CAWSIGGIYEQYF
>TRBV5-4
CASSQGHLNTGELFF
>TRBV4-1
CASSQETAVYEQYF
>TRBV5-6
CASSRRGARNTEAFF
>TRBV11-2
CASSLRLAGGSTDTQYF
>TRBV5-5
CASSLGTGTGTASNQPQHF
>TRBV6-4
CASSQGYSNQPQHF
>TRBV28
CASSSRIGDEFYGYTF
>TRBV5-1
CASSLTPGVSYEKLFF
>TRBV19
CASSRGTLDNEQFF
>TRBV18
CASSPPVTRGNEQFF